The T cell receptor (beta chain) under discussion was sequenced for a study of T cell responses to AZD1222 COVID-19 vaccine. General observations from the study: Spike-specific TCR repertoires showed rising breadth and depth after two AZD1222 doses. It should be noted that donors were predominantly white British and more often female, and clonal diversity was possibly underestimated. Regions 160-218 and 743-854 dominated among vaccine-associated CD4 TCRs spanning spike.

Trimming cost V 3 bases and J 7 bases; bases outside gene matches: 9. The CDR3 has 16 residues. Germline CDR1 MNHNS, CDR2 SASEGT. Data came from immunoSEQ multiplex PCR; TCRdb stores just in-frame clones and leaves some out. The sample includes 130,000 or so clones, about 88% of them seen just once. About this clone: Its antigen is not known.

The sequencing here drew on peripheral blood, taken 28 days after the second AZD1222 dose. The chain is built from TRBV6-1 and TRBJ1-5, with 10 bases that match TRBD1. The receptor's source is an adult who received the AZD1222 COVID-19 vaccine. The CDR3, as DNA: TGTGCCAGCAGTGATTCGGGACAGGGGATTGGACAGCCCCAGCATTTT. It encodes CASSDSGQGIGQPQHF.